This T cell receptor beta chain appears in the sequencing data of a study of T-cell memory formation after mild COVID-19. This CDR3 is 12 amino acids long. V gave up 6 bases and J gave up 1 base, with 6 bases separating them. 5'RACE with constant-segment primers yielded barcoded, UMI-tagged TCR alpha and TCR beta cDNA libraries. TCRdb processed the 5' RACE reads anew with MiXCR; each CDR3 protein has one entry. The table records over 300,000 distinct CDR3 sequences, 20% of them present only once. The receptor was isolated from a man aged 18-30 years who had mild COVID-19 (a few samples of this study predate the infection). Cell type and time point are not known. The chain carries TRBV12-3 or TRBV12-4 and TRBJ1-1; no firm D call. Specimen: PBMCs or a T cell subset sorted from them (not recorded which). DNA of the CDR3: TGTGCCAGCAGGAACAGGAACACTGAAGCTTTCTTT. It yields the protein CASRNRNTEAFF.